The 10 T cell receptor beta chains below were found in one sample sequenced in a study of T cell responses to AZD1222 COVID-19 vaccine. TCRdb's copy holds only in-frame clones and misses some; the assay was immunoSEQ multiplex PCR. The table records roughly 160,000 clones, more than 80% of them present only once. This material consisted of peripheral blood, taken on day 0 of AZD1222 vaccination. Every receptor here comes from an adult in good health.

The chain employs TRBV11-3 and TRBJ2-5; D perhaps matches TRBD1 (5 bases). The CDR3 consists of 13 residues. The V end lost 5 bases, the J end lost 4 bases, and 11 bases lay between the germline ends. Germline lookup yields CDR1 SGHNT and CDR2 YENEEA. The CDR3 sequence: CASSRGARETQYF. As DNA, the CDR3 is TGTGCCAGCAGCCGTGGGGCACGAGAGACCCAGTACTTC.

This chain joins TRBV6-2 or TRBV6-3 and TRBJ2-3; a possible D gene is TRBD2 (5 bases). Trimming cost V 2 bases and J 2 bases, with 20 bases left between them. CDR3 length equals 18 residues. CDR1 is MNHEY, CDR2 SVGEGT, per germline. CDR3 in amino acids: CASSYPLGGGDDTDTQYF. The CDR3 nucleotides are TGTGCCAGCAGTTACCCCTTGGGTGGAGGCGACGACACAGATACGCAGTATTTT.

The chain employs TRBV7-9 and TRBJ1-2; no reliable D call. Germline CDR1 and CDR2: SEHNR and FQNEAQ (reference sequence). The CDR3 sequence is 12 residues long. V lost 5 bases, J lost 4 bases, and 8 bases lay in between. The CDR3 DNA reads as TGTGCCAGCAGCCAAGACCGCTATGGCTACACCTTC. It codes for CASSQDRYGYTF.

The rearrangement links TRBV14 to TRBJ2-2; D unresolved. The CDR3 extends over 14 amino acids. CDR1 SGHDN and CDR2 FVKESK come from the germline V gene. Trimming removed 3 bases at V and 6 bases at J, with 11 bases between. The CDR3 sequence is CASSQVLGAGELFF. CDR3 DNA sequence: TGTGCCAGCAGCCAGGTGTTGGGCGCCGGGGAGCTGTTTTTT.

The rearrangement joins TRBV4-1 to TRBJ2-2; 7 positions agree with TRBD1. J lost 5 bases, V lost 3 bases, and 6 bases had no gene match. There are 15 residues in the CDR3. The germline V gene encodes CDR1 MGHRA and CDR2 YSYEKL. The CDR3 region is CASSQVTGSTGELFF. Written as DNA, the CDR3 is TGCGCCAGCAGCCAGGTGACAGGGAGTACCGGGGAGCTGTTTTTT.

The table lists this clone with a few counts. The J gene is TRBJ2-5, the V gene TRBV6-2 or TRBV6-3, with D perhaps matching TRBD2 (5 bases). CDR1 and CDR2 from the germline V gene are MNHEY and SVGEGT. This CDR3 spans 15 amino acids. Between the trimmed V and J ends, which lost 2 bases and 2 bases, there was a span of 12 bases. CDR3 protein: CASSYAGTQQETQYF. The CDR3 DNA reads as TGTGCCAGCAGTTACGCGGGTACCCAGCAAGAGACCCAGTACTTC.

The rearrangement uses TRBV4-1 and TRBJ2-5, with 8 positions matching TRBD1. The CDR3 runs to 15 residues. CDR1 and CDR2 from the germline V gene are MGHRA and YSYEKL. V lost 5 bases, J lost 5 bases, and 10 bases stayed unmatched. The CDR3 is CASSSGQGPEETQYF. The CDR3 region has the DNA TGCGCCAGCAGCTCCGGACAGGGTCCGGAGGAGACCCAGTACTTC.

The gene calls are TRBV9 and TRBJ2-3; TRBD1 or TRBD2 may be the D gene (5 bases each). The CDR3 runs 13 residues. CDR1 and CDR2 from the germline V gene are SGDLS and YYNGEE. V was cut by 3 bases and J by 6 bases, with 11 bases left in between. CDR3 sequence: CASSEGPPDTQYF. As DNA, the CDR3 is TGTGCCAGCAGCGAGGGACCTCCCGATACGCAGTATTTT.

The rearrangement links TRBV12-3 or TRBV12-4 to TRBJ2-5; 7 bases are a match to TRBD1. V lost 6 bases to trimming and J lost 3 bases; unmatched junction nucleotides: 1. The CDR3 extends over 12 amino acids. In DNA form, the CDR3 reads TGTGCCAGCAGAGGACAGGAAGAGACCCAGTACTTC. As protein: CASRGQEETQYF.

The chain employs TRBV6-5 and TRBJ1-2, with a weak D call TRBD1 (5 bases). V dropped 8 bases and J dropped 4 bases, with 11 bases sitting between them. This CDR3 region has 12 residues. Germline V CDR1 and CDR2: MNHEY, SVGAGI. CDR3 sequence: CASSPGTYGYTF. In DNA, the CDR3 is TGTGCCAGCTCACCGGGGACCTATGGCTACACCTTC.